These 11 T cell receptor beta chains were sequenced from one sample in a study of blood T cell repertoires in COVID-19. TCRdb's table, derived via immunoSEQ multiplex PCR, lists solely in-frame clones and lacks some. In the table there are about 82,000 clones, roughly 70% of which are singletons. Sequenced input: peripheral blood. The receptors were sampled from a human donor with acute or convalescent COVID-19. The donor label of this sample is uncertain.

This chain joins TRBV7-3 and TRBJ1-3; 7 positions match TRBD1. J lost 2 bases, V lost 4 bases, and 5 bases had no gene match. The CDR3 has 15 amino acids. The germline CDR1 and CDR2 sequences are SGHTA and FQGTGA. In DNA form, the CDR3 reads TGTGCCAGCAGCTACACCACAGGGGCTGGAAACACCATATATTTT. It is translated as CASSYTTGAGNTIYF.

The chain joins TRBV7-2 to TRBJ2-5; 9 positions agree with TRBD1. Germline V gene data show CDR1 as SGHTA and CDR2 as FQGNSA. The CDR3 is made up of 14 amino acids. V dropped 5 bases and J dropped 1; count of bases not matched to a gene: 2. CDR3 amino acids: CASSQTGGQETQYF. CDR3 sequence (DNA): TGTGCCAGCAGCCAGACAGGGGGCCAAGAGACCCAGTACTTC.

The CDR3 DNA is TGTGCCAGTTATTTATCCGGGAGAGGGAACACTGAAGCTTTCTTT. Protein product: CASYLSGRGNTEAFF. The rearrangement links TRBV19 to TRBJ1-1; D remains unclear. CDR3 length: 15 amino acids. V was cut by 8 bases and J by 1 base, with 17 bases left in between. Germline V gene lookup returns CDR1 LNHDA and CDR2 SQIVND (reference sequence). The full variable domain, its missing parts supplied by reference TRBV19 and TRBJ1-1, is DGGITQSPKYLFRKEGQNVTLSCEQNLNHDAMYWYRQDPGQGLRLIYYSQIVNDFQKGDIAEGYSVSREKKESFPLTVTSAQKNPTAFYLCASYLSGRGNTEAFFGQGTRLTVV.

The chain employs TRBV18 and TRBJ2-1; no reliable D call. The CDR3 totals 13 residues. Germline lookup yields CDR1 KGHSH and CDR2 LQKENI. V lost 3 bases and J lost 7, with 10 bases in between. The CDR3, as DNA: TGTGCCAGCTCACCCCCATCGACAAATGAGCAGTTCTTC. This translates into CASSPPSTNEQFF. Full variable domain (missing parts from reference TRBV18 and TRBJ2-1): NAGVMQNPRHLVRRRGQEARLRCSPMKGHSHVYWYRQLPEEGLKFMVYLQKENIIDESGMPKERFSAEFPKEGPSILRIQQVVRGDSAAYFCASSPPSTNEQFFGPGTRLTVL.

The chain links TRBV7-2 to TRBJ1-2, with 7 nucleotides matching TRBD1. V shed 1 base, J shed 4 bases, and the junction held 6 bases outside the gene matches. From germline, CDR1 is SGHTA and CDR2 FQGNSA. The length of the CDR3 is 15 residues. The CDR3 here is CASSLDPGGLYGYTF. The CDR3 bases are TGTGCCAGCAGCTTAGACCCAGGGGGTCTCTATGGCTACACCTTC. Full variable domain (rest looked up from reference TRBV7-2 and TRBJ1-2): GAGVSQSPSNKVTEKGKDVELRCDPISGHTALYWYRQSLGQGLEFLIYFQGNSAPDKSGLPSDRFSAERTGGSVSTLTIQRTQQEDSAVYLCASSLDPGGLYGYTFGSGTRLTVV.

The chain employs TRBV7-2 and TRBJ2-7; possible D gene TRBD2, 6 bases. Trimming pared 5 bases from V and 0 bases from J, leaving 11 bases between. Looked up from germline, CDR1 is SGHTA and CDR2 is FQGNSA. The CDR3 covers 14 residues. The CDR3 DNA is TGTGCCAGCAGCCCGATAGCGGACTCCTACGAGCAGTACTTC. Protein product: CASSPIADSYEQYF. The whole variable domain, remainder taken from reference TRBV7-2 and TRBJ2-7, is GAGVSQSPSNKVTEKGKDVELRCDPISGHTALYWYRQSLGQGLEFLIYFQGNSAPDKSGLPSDRFSAERTGGSVSTLTIQRTQQEDSAVYLCASSPIADSYEQYFGPGTRLTVT.

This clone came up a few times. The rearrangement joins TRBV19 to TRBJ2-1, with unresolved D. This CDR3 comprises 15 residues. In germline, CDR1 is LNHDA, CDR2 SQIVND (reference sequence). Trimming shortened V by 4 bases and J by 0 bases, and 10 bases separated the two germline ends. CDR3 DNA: TGTGCCAGTAGTAGGTCGGCTAGCTCCTACAATGAGCAGTTCTTC. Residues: CASSRSASSYNEQFF.

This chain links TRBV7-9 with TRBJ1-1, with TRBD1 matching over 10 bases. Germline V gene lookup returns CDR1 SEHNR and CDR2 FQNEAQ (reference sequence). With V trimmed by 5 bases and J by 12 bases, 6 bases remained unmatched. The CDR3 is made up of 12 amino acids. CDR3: CASSLGTGVTFF. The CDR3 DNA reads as TGTGCCAGCAGCCTCGGGACAGGGGTAACTTTCTTT.

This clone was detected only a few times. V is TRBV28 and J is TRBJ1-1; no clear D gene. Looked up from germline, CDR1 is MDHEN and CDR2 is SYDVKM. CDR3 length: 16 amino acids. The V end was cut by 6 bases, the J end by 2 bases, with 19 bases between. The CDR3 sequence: CASRPPELGVNTEAFF. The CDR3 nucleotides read TGTGCCAGCAGACCGCCCGAGTTGGGCGTTAACACTGAAGCTTTCTTT.

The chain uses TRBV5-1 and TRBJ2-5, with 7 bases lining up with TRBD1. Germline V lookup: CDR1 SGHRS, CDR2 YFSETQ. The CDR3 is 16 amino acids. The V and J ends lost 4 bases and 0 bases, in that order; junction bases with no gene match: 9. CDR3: CASSNNRGQYQETQYF. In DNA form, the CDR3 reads TGCGCCAGCAGCAACAACAGGGGTCAGTACCAAGAGACCCAGTACTTC.

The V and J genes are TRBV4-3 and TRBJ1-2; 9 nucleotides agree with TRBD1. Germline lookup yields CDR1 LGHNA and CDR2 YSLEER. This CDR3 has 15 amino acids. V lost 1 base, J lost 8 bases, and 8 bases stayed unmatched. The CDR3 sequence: CASSQAGGQGGGYTF. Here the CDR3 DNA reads TGCGCCAGCAGCCAAGCCGGGGGACAGGGCGGCGGCTACACCTTC.